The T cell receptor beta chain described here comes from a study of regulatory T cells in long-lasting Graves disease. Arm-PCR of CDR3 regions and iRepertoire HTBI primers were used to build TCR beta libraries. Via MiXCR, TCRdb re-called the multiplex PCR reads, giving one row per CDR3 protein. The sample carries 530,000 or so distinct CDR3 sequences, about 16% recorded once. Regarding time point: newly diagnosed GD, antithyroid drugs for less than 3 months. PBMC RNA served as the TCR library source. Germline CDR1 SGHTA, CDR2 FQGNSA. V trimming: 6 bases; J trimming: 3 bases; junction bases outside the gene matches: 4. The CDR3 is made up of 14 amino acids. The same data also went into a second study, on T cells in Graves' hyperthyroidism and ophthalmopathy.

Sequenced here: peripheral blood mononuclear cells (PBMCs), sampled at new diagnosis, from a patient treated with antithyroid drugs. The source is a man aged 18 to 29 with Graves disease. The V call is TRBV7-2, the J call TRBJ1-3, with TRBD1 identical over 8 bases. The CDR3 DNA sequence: TGTGCCAGCAGACCGGACAGGGTTGGAAACACCATATATTTT. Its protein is CASRPDRVGNTIYF.